This passage covers 23 T cell receptor beta chains from one sample sequenced in a study of T cell repertoires in cytomegalovirus infection. TCRdb reprocessed the reads with MiXCR, giving one entry per CDR3 protein. The data hold some 700,000 distinct CDR3 sequences, with roughly 36% observed a single time. Sequencing used PBMCs. The receptor set was obtained from a human donor in good health (CMV status not recorded). Some clones in this sample may be carry-over from other donors' samples.

The V gene is TRBV28, the J gene TRBJ1-1; no definite D call. Germline loops: CDR1 MDHEN, CDR2 SYDVKM. V lost 5 bases to trimming and J lost 7 bases, with 14 bases between them. CDR3 size: 13 residues. CDR3 amino acids: CASSLHARSEAFF. The CDR3 DNA is TGTGCCAGCAGTCTCCACGCTAGGAGTGAAGCTTTCTTT.

The chain uses TRBV2 and TRBJ2-2, with D unresolved. Per germline, CDR1 SNHLY and CDR2 FYNNEI. The CDR3 covers 15 residues. The ends were cut back, 9 bases at V and 3 bases at J, with 17 bases in the middle. The CDR3 reads CARCRREPYTGELFF. For the CDR3, the DNA is TGTGCCAGGTGCAGAAGGGAACCGTACACCGGGGAGCTGTTTTTT.

The V and J genes are TRBV7-9 and TRBJ2-1; TRBD2 aligns across 7 bases. Germline CDR1 reads SEHNR; CDR2 reads FQNEAQ (reference sequence). V lost 11 bases and J lost 6; bases outside the gene matches: 4. The CDR3 is made up of 11 amino acids. This CDR3 is CAGEGSNEQFF. The DNA for the CDR3 is TGTGCCGGGGAGGGAAGCAATGAGCAGTTCTTC.

The chain joins TRBV20-1 to TRBJ2-6, with D maybe TRBD1 (5 bases). The CDR3 contains 14 residues. Germline assignment: CDR1 DFQATT and CDR2 SNEGSKA (reference sequence). V shed 3 bases and J shed 0 bases, with 6 bases lying between them. The CDR3 sequence is CSASRVSGANVLTF. The CDR3 DNA reads as TGCAGTGCTAGCAGGGTCTCTGGGGCCAACGTCCTGACTTTC.

Many counts were recorded for this clonotype. The CDR3 region has the DNA TGTGCCAGCAGTTTAGGGACCGGACTAGCCAAAAACATTCAGTACTTC. As protein: CASSLGTGLAKNIQYF. J is TRBJ2-4 and V is TRBV12-3 or TRBV12-4; D might be TRBD2 (5 bases). V lost 1 base and J 0 bases, leaving 10 bases between the germline ends. The CDR3 runs 16 residues.

J is TRBJ2-7 and V is TRBV19, with 13 bases aligning to TRBD2. Per germline, CDR1 LNHDA and CDR2 SQIVND (reference sequence). V lost 10 bases to trimming and J lost 11 bases; unmatched junction nucleotides: 14. The CDR3 is made up of 14 amino acids. CDR3 region: CAISLTGTSGEEYF. CDR3 DNA sequence: TGTGCCATTAGCCTAACCGGGACTAGCGGGGAGGAGTACTTC.

The chain employs TRBV23-1 and TRBJ1-2, with 7 bases aligning to TRBD1. TRBV23-1 is marked as an open reading frame, function uncertain. CDR3 size: 16 residues. Losses at the gene ends were 7 bases for V and 4 bases for J; bases not matched to a gene: 15. In DNA form, the CDR3 reads TGCGCCAGCAATCGGGGGAGGGACAGAGACTCCTATGGCTACACCTTC. This sequence encodes CASNRGRDRDSYGYTF.

This chain links TRBV29-1 with TRBJ2-7; possible D gene TRBD2, 5 bases. Trimming took 2 bases from V and 0 from J, leaving 11 bases between them. This CDR3 spans 14 amino acids. Germline V CDR1 and CDR2: SQVTM, ANQGSEA. The CDR3 protein is CSVELRVDSYEQYF. CDR3 bases: TGCAGCGTTGAATTGCGGGTTGACTCCTACGAGCAGTACTTC.

This clonotype was counted a few times. This chain connects TRBV7-2 to TRBJ2-1; TRBD2 aligns across 9 bases. The V gene end was trimmed by 5 bases and the J gene end by 6 bases; junction bases not matched to a gene: 5. The CDR3 has 14 amino acids. The V gene's germline CDR1 is SGHTA and CDR2 FQGNSA. CDR3 amino acids: CASSKAGGLNEQFF. The CDR3 DNA is TGTGCCAGCAGCAAAGCGGGGGGTCTCAATGAGCAGTTCTTC.

The genes are TRBV7-6 and TRBJ2-3, with 12 bases lining up with TRBD2. The V gene's germline CDR1 is SGHVS and CDR2 FNYEAQ. V was pared by 1 base and J by 4 bases, with 6 bases of the junction left unmatched. There are 17 residues in the CDR3. As DNA, the CDR3 is TGTGCCAGCAGCTTAGGTCTAGCGGGGGGGCTGTCAGATACGCAGTATTTT. It translates to CASSLGLAGGLSDTQYF.

This rearrangement joins TRBV11-2 to TRBJ2-7; 10 bases agree with TRBD2. Per the germline V gene, CDR1 is SGHAT and CDR2 is FQNNGV. The CDR3 length is 15 residues. V shed 4 bases and J 3 bases; nucleotides not matched to a gene: 6. Written as DNA, the CDR3 is TGTGCCAGCAGCTACCAGCGGGGGGGAATCTACGAGCAGTACTTC. Its translation is CASSYQRGGIYEQYF. Full variable domain (outside the CDR3, taken from reference TRBV11-2 and TRBJ2-7): EAGVAQSPRYKIIEKRQSVAFWCNPISGHATLYWYQQILGQGPKLLIQFQNNGVVDDSQLPKDRFSAERLKGVDSTLKIQPAKLEDSAVYLCASSYQRGGIYEQYFGPGTRLTVT.

This clonotype has a handful of counts. The V and J genes are TRBV5-1 and TRBJ2-7; 11 bases line up with TRBD2. The CDR3 length is 15 residues. J was trimmed by 5 bases and V by 0 bases; bases with no gene match: 4. Germline CDR1 reads SGHRS; CDR2 reads YFSETQ. In DNA, the CDR3 is TGCGCCAGCAGCTTGGCCTCGACTAGCGGGGACGAGCAGTACTTC. This translates into CASSLASTSGDEQYF.

In its sample, this clonotype was seen once. V usage is TRBV7-4 and J usage is TRBJ1-3, with D perhaps TRBD1 (5 bases). V lost 5 bases, J lost 4 bases, and 15 bases lay in between. Germline V gene sequence: CDR1 SGHVT, CDR2 SQSDAQ. The CDR3 has 15 amino acids. For the CDR3, the DNA is TGTGCCAGCAGCCACCTGGCGGGGGAGGGAAACACCATATATTTT. Residues: CASSHLAGEGNTIYF.

This clonotype was counted only a few times. The rearrangement links TRBV5-6 to TRBJ1-2, with TRBD1 matching 8 bases. The CDR3 spans 15 residues. Germline trimming cut 3 bases from V and 1 base from J; bases unmatched to any gene: 5. The germline gives CDR1 SGHDT, CDR2 YYEEEE. The chain's CDR3 is CASSSDREVNYGYTF. The CDR3 bases are TGTGCCAGCAGCTCGGACAGGGAGGTTAACTATGGCTACACCTTC.

Comments on this clonotype: One end of the junction varies from germline; a read error may be responsible. The V call is TRBV27, the J call TRBJ2-3; 10 nucleotides match TRBD2. The CDR3 consists of 16 residues. The germline CDR1 and CDR2 sequences are MNHEY and SMNVEV (reference sequence). The CDR3 nucleotides are TGTTCCAGCAGTTTATCAGCGGGAGGGCCGCGAGATACGCAGTATTTT. It is translated as CSSSLSAGGPRDTQYF.

The chain couples TRBV6-1 to TRBJ1-3; a possible D gene is TRBD1 (5 bases). The length of the CDR3 is 18 residues. Trimming took off 6 bases at V and 0 bases at J, with 21 bases between the two ends. Germline V CDR1 and CDR2: MNHNS, SASEGT. CDR3 coding DNA: TGTGCCAGCAGCTCTAAATGGGGACCTTCCGTCTCTGGAAACACCATATATTTT. This sequence encodes CASSSKWGPSVSGNTIYF.

V gene TRBV2 combines with J gene TRBJ1-4, with TRBD1 as a possible D gene (6 bases). Trimming removed 7 bases from V and 7 bases from J, with 19 bases in between. CDR3 length: 15 residues. Germline assignment: CDR1 SNHLY and CDR2 FYNNEI. CDR3 in DNA: TGTGCCAGCATTGACCCAGGGGCCCCTGGTGAAAAACTGTTTTTT. Its protein is CASIDPGAPGEKLFF.

This clonotype was found once. The chain uses TRBV5-1 and TRBJ2-1; TRBD1 might be the D (6 bases). The ends were cut back, 6 bases at V and 3 bases at J, with 19 bases in the middle. This CDR3 is 16 amino acids long. Germline CDR1 is SGHRS and CDR2 is YFSETQ. The CDR3 loop is CASTHIGTTYYNEQFF. The DNA of the CDR3 is TGCGCCAGCACCCACATAGGGACAACCTACTACAATGAGCAGTTCTTC.

This clonotype was observed at least ten times. The V and J genes are TRBV7-9 and TRBJ2-1; 11 positions match TRBD2. The CDR3 extends over 16 amino acids. Unmatched junction bases numbered 6, after V lost 4 bases and J lost 4 bases. The germline gives CDR1 SEHNR, CDR2 FQNEAQ (reference sequence). The CDR3 coding sequence is TGTGCCAGCAGCTCTTCACTAGCGGGAGTATACAATGAGCAGTTCTTC. It translates to CASSSSLAGVYNEQFF.

This clonotype has at least ten counts. The V gene is TRBV11-2, the J gene TRBJ2-3; perhaps TRBD2 as D (7 bases). This CDR3 contains 15 residues. V lost 1 base and J lost 6, with 14 bases in between. Germline CDR1 is SGHAT and CDR2 is FQNNGV. The CDR3 protein is CASSLVGGGADTQYF. The CDR3 region has the DNA TGTGCCAGCAGCTTAGTTGGTGGGGGGGCGGATACGCAGTATTTT.

The sample holds a few counts of this clonotype. The V gene is TRBV6-6, the J gene TRBJ1-2, with a weak D call TRBD1 (5 bases). V was shortened by 0 bases and J by 5 bases, with 7 bases between the two germline ends. CDR1 is MNHNY and CDR2 is SVGAGI in the germline V gene (reference sequence). CDR3 length equals 13 residues. CDR3 loop: CASSYSTAYGYTF. The CDR3 nucleotides read TGTGCCAGCAGTTACTCGACAGCTTATGGCTACACCTTC.

CDR3: CASAPTREGEQYF. The CDR3 DNA reads as TGTGCCAGCGCCCCCACGAGGGAGGGCGAGCAGTACTTC. The chain couples TRBV12-3 or TRBV12-4 to TRBJ2-7; 7 bases match TRBD2. This CDR3 has 13 amino acids. After removal of 8 bases from V and 6 bases from J, the junction contained 10 bases not matched to a gene.

As concerns this clonotype: A read error is possible here, since a much larger clone lies one base away. V and J are TRBV6-5 and TRBJ2-7; 10 bases line up with TRBD1. This CDR3 region has 15 residues. Germline V gene data show CDR1 as MNHEY and CDR2 as SVGAGI. V shed 2 bases, J shed 4 bases, and the junction held 5 bases outside the gene matches. CDR3 loop: CASSYRDRGGYEQYF. The DNA for the CDR3 is TGTGCCAGCAGTTACCGGGACAGGGGAGGATACGAGCAGTACTTC.